A single TCR beta chain is shown here with its context. The sample belongs to a study of early T cells in non-severe SARS-CoV-2 infection. Study-level background: Sequencing targeted bulk RNA from unsorted whole blood, leaving chains unpaired.

Individual cDNA molecules were tagged with unique molecular identifiers, the study reported. One entry per CDR3 protein, called by TCRdb with MiXCR from the 5' RACE reads. The sample lists about 110,000 distinct CDR3 sequences; roughly 12% were seen once. Germline V gene data show CDR1 as SGHVS and CDR2 as FNYEAQ. The length of the CDR3 is 17 residues. Germline trimming cut 2 bases from V and 3 bases from J; bases unmatched to any gene: 11. Sequencing input: whole blood. The sequence was obtained from an adult who was a healthcare worker with PCR-confirmed SARS-CoV-2 infection or an uninfected control (not recorded which). The chain joins TRBV7-6 to TRBJ2-3, with TRBD1 matching over 7 bases. CDR3 sequence reads: CASSLPRGIELTDTQYF. The CDR3 nucleotides read TGTGCCAGCAGCTTACCCAGGGGGATCGAATTGACAGATACGCAGTATTTT.